A single sample gave rise to the 6 T cell receptor beta chains below, sequenced in a study of Ad26.COV2.S vaccination and SARS-CoV-2 variants. This table comes from immunoSEQ multiplex PCR, and its TCRdb copy is limited to in-frame clones, with some not included. The table includes just over 350,000 clones, around 90% detected once. The sequences come from peripheral blood, collected after recovery from COVID-19. The origin of the receptors is a human donor who had recovered from COVID-19.

The chain combines TRBV19 with TRBJ2-3, with 10 bases lining up with TRBD1. The trim removed 2 bases at V and 2 bases at J, leaving 4 bases unmatched. The germline V gene has CDR1 LNHDA and CDR2 SQIVND (reference sequence). The CDR3 has 16 residues. The DNA of the CDR3 is TGTGCCAGTAGTATACGACAGGGGGCGAACACAGATACGCAGTATTTT. It specifies CASSIRQGANTDTQYF. Full variable domain (outside the CDR3, taken from reference TRBV19 and TRBJ2-3): DGGITQSPKYLFRKEGQNVTLSCEQNLNHDAMYWYRQDPGQGLRLIYYSQIVNDFQKGDIAEGYSVSREKKESFPLTVTSAQKNPTAFYLCASSIRQGANTDTQYFGPGTRLTVL.

The CDR3 sequence is CASGSPTTGRYGYTF. CDR3 nucleotide sequence: TGTGCTAGTGGTTCCCCCACGACAGGGCGCTATGGCTACACCTTC. V and J are TRBV12-5 and TRBJ1-2; the match to TRBD1 covers 7 bases. The length of the CDR3 is 15 residues. Germline values: CDR1 LGHNT, CDR2 FRNRAP. V lost 4 bases and J lost 4; bases outside the gene matches: 9.

V is TRBV19 and J is TRBJ1-2; weak D call: TRBD1 (5 bases). Germline V gene data show CDR1 as LNHDA and CDR2 as SQIVND (reference sequence). The CDR3 is made up of 20 amino acids. V lost 2 bases and J 2 bases, leaving 27 bases between the germline ends. The chain's CDR3 is CASSINFRAGGYLINYGYTF. In DNA, the CDR3 is TGTGCCAGTAGTATAAACTTCAGGGCCGGAGGTTACCTTATCAACTATGGCTACACCTTC.

This clone was observed a few times. This chain uses TRBV9 with TRBJ2-5; D is undetermined. The CDR3 sequence is 14 residues long. V gave up 0 bases and J gave up 5 bases, with 11 bases separating them. Germline V gene sequence: CDR1 SGDLS, CDR2 YYNGEE. CDR3 residues: CASSVDTTRETQYF. Here the CDR3 DNA reads TGTGCCAGCAGCGTAGACACTACTCGGGAGACCCAGTACTTC.

The rearrangement links TRBV6-5 to TRBJ1-1; D possibly corresponds to TRBD1 (5 bases). CDR3 length equals 14 residues. Trimming shortened V by 11 bases and J by 2 bases, and 18 bases separated the two germline ends. From germline, CDR1 is MNHEY and CDR2 SVGAGI. This CDR3 reads CAALAGLRNTEAFF. The CDR3 DNA reads TGTGCCGCCCTGGCAGGGCTCAGAAACACTGAAGCTTTCTTT.

The CDR3 DNA follows: TGTGCCAGTAGTAGTGGACAGGGAAGAGGTTCACCCCTCCACTTT. Protein: CASSSGQGRGSPLHF. This chain uses TRBV19 with TRBJ1-6; 8 bases map to TRBD1. After removal of 4 bases from V and 9 bases from J, the junction contained 8 bases not matched to a gene. This CDR3 is built from 15 residues. The germline CDR1 and CDR2 sequences are LNHDA and SQIVND (reference sequence).